These T cell receptor beta chains were read from a single sample in a study of cytotoxic CD8 clonotypes in ibrutinib-treated CLL. The table came from immunoSEQ multiplex PCR; TCRdb's copy has only in-frame clones and leaves some out. The data contain about 200,000 clones, around 72% of them singletons. Sequences were derived from PBMCs, sampled after 24 months of ibrutinib treatment. These receptor sequences come from a human donor with chronic lymphocytic leukemia. Each CDR3 is given with its conserved first and last residue. Each record gives: J gene, V gene, clone size, D gene, CDR3 length, CDR3 DNA, CDR3 protein. The D gene is left open where the match is weak. Clone size is given for some rows only: seen once, a few or many times, or a class if the clone is expanded.

TRBJ1-1 | TRBV19 | . | . | 14 | TGTGCCAGTAGTATATCCCCAGGGAACACTGAAGCTTTCTTT | CASSISPGNTEAFF
TRBJ1-1 | TRBV28 | . | . | 12 | TGTGCCAGCAGTTCGTTTCGCCCTGAAGCTTTCTTT | CASSSFRPEAFF
TRBJ2-7 | TRBV7-2 | . | . | 15 | TGTGCCAGCAGCCCCGACCGCCTAAGCTCCTACGAGCAGTACTTC | CASSPDRLSSYEQYF
TRBJ2-5 | TRBV5-1 | . | TRBD2 | 16 | TGCGCCAGCAGCTTGGTGGCGGGAGGCTCTAAGAAGACCCAGTACTTC | CASSLVAGGSKKTQYF
TRBJ2-5 | TRBV6-5 | . | . | 12 | TGTGCCAGCACGAGCCACCAAGAGACCCAGTACTTC | CASTSHQETQYF
TRBJ1-5 | TRBV19 | . | . | 15 | TGTGCCAGTAGTATAAATTCCGCCTCAGAGCAGCCCCAGCATTTT | CASSINSASEQPQHF
TRBJ2-2 | TRBV30 | once | TRBD1 | 16 | TGTGCCTGGAGTGTTAGAGGGACAGAGAACACCGGGGAGCTGTTTTTT | CAWSVRGTENTGELFF
TRBJ2-5 | TRBV5-1 | . | TRBD1 | 13 | TGCGCCAGCAGCTCTAATCTGCCGGACAGGGGGAACTTC | CASSSNLPDRGNF
TRBJ2-7 | TRBV27 | . | . | 12 | TGTGCCAGCAGTTTACGGGGCGGCGAGCAGTACTTC | CASSLRGGEQYF
TRBJ1-4 | TRBV11-1 | few | . | 16 | TGTGCCAGCAGCGTTAGGGTCTGGACGTTCGGGGAAAAACTGTTTTTT | CASSVRVWTFGEKLFF
TRBJ2-1 | TRBV29-1 | . | TRBD2 | 15 | TGCAGCGTTTCACGGTTTAGCGGGAGGGCGAGTGAGCAGTTCTTC | CSVSRFSGRASEQFF
TRBJ1-1 | TRBV21-1 | few | . | 18 | TGTGCCAGCAGCAAAGGAGGGGGTGGCGACAGGGAGGGCACTGAAGCTTTCTTT | CASSKGGGGDREGTEAFF
TRBJ1-2 | TRBV10-3 | few | TRBD1 | 15 | TGTGCCATCAGTGACGGACAGGGAGCAGGCTATGGCTACACCTTC | CAISDGQGAGYGYTF
TRBJ2-7 | TRBV11-2 | once | . | 16 | TGTGCCAGCAGCTTCGGAGCTTTGACAGGCTCCTACGAGCAGTACTTC | CASSFGALTGSYEQYF
TRBJ1-2 | TRBV5-1 | . | . | 15 | TGCGCCAGCAGCTTGGACGATCAGGGGCAACGTGGCTACACCTTC | CASSLDDQGQRGYTF
TRBJ2-3 | TRBV28 | few | . | 19 | TGTGCCAGCAGTTCCTCGGCCGATTTTAGTGGTTTCTCTACAGATACGCAGTATTTT | CASSSSADFSGFSTDTQYF
TRBJ2-1 | TRBV7-9 | few | . | 15 | TGTGCCAGCAGCATAATCGTAACTCCCCACAATGAGCAGTTCTTC | CASSIIVTPHNEQFF
TRBJ1-3 | TRBV18 | . | . | 16 | TGTGCCAGCTCCACACTAAACCACAGGGATGGAAACACCATATATTTT | CASSTLNHRDGNTIYF
TRBJ2-5 | TRBV11-2 | . | TRBD1 | 17 | TGTGCCAGCAGTCGGACAGGGCGGACATCCAGCCAAGAGACCCAGTACTTC | CASSRTGRTSSQETQYF
TRBJ1-1 | TRBV6-6 | . | . | 12 | TGTGCCAGCAGTTACTCAGGGATTGAAGCTTTCTTT | CASSYSGIEAFF
TRBJ2-5 | TRBV30 | . | . | 14 | TGTGCCTGGAGGGGGGTGGGGTACCAAGAGACCCAGTACTTC | CAWRGVGYQETQYF
TRBJ2-1 | TRBV5-1 | once | . | 14 | TGCGCCAGCTCTAGACAGGGAGGGTACAATGAGCAGTTCTTC | CASSRQGGYNEQFF
TRBJ1-1 | TRBV5-1 | few | . | 14 | TGCGCCAGCAGCTCCGGACAGTCGTTCACTGAAGCTTTCTTT | CASSSGQSFTEAFF
TRBJ2-1 | TRBV5-4 | . | TRBD2 | 14 | TGTGCCAGCAGCTCCGGACTAGCGACAAATGAGCAGTTCTTC | CASSSGLATNEQFF
TRBJ2-3 | TRBV5-1 | . | . | 13 | TGCGCCAGCAGCTTGGCAAGCACAGATACGCAGTATTTT | CASSLASTDTQYF
TRBJ2-2 | TRBV4-2 | . | . | 12 | TGTGCCAGCAGCCCCAGAACCGGGGAGCTGTTTTTT | CASSPRTGELFF
TRBJ2-5 | TRBV18 | . | . | 12 | TGTGCCAGCTCACCCCCCTCGGAGACCCAGTACTTC | CASSPPSETQYF
TRBJ1-1 | TRBV30 | . | . | 14 | TGTGCCTGGAGTGTAGGGGTTCGTTACACTGAAGCTTTCTTT | CAWSVGVRYTEAFF
TRBJ1-1 | TRBV7-8 | . | . | 15 | TGTGCCAGCAGCGGGGGGGGCACAAGGTACACTGAAGCTTTCTTT | CASSGGGTRYTEAFF
TRBJ2-7 | TRBV9 | . | TRBD2 | 14 | TGTGCCAGCAGCAAGGGACTAGCGGGAGAGAAGCAGTACTTC | CASSKGLAGEKQYF
TRBJ1-3 | TRBV2 | few | . | 15 | TGTGCCAGCAGTGACGGTACCGGGTCTGGAAACACCATATATTTT | CASSDGTGSGNTIYF
TRBJ1-2 | TRBV4-2 | . | TRBD1 | 17 | TGTGCCAGCAGTCACGGACAGGGGGTAATTTACTCCGGTGGCTACACCTTC | CASSHGQGVIYSGGYTF
TRBJ2-7 | TRBV6-5 | . | . | 14 | TGTGCCAGCAGTTTGCACAGACCCGACTACGAGCAGTACTTC | CASSLHRPDYEQYF
TRBJ2-7 | TRBV19 | . | TRBD1 | 14 | TGTGCCAGTAGCCCACTGACAGGGATCTACGAGCAGTACTTC | CASSPLTGIYEQYF
TRBJ2-7 | TRBV5-8 | . | TRBD1 | 16 | TGTGCCAGCAGCTTTTGGTTGCCCGGTGGGACAGGCGAGCAGTACTTC | CASSFWLPGGTGEQYF
TRBJ2-7 | TRBV29-1 | few | . | 14 | TGCAGCGTTGATTACGGCAGGGGGGCCTACGAGCAGTACTTC | CSVDYGRGAYEQYF
TRBJ2-5 | TRBV5-1 | few | TRBD1 | 13 | TGCGCCAGCAGCGTGACAGGGAAAGAGACCCAGTACTTC | CASSVTGKETQYF
TRBJ1-5 | TRBV7-8 | . | . | 14 | TGTGCCAGCAGCTTAGCTCAGGGCAATCAGCCCCAGCATTTT | CASSLAQGNQPQHF
TRBJ2-7 | TRBV10-3 | . | . | 14 | TGTGCCATCAGGCCCGGGGCCTCCGACTACGAGCAGTACTTC | CAIRPGASDYEQYF
TRBJ2-1 | TRBV5-1 | . | . | 16 | TGCGCCAGCAGCAGAACCGACACCAGCTCCTACAATGAGCAGTTCTTC | CASSRTDTSSYNEQFF